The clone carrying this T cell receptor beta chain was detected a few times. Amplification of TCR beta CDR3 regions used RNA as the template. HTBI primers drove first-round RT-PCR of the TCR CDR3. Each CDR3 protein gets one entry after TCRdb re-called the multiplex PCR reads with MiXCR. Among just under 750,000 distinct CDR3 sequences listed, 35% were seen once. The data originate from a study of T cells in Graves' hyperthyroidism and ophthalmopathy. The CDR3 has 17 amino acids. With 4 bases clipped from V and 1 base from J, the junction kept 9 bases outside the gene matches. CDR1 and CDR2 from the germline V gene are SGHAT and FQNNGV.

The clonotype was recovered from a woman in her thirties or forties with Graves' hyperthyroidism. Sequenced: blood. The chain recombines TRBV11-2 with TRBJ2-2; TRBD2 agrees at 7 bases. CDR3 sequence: CASSSNQAGKNTGELFF. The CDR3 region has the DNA TGTGCCAGCAGCTCGAATCAAGCGGGAAAGAACACCGGGGAGCTGTTTTTT.